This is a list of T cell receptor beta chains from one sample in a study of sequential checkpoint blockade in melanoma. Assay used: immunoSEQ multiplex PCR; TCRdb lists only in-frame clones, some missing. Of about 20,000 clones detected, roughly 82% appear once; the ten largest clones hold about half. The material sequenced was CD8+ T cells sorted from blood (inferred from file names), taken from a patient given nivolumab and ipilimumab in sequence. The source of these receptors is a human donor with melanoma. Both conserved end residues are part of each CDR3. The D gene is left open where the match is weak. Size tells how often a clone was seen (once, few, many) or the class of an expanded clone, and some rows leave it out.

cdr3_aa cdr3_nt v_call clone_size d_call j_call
CASSPRQGGGYEQYF TGCGCCAGCAGTCCTCGACAGGGAGGTGGCTACGAGCAGTACTTC TRBV10-1 . . TRBJ2-7
CASSLGTVYGYTF TGTGCCAGCAGCTTAGGGACTGTCTATGGCTACACCTTC TRBV5-6 . . TRBJ1-2
CATSRGAPYQETQYF TGTGCCACCAGCAGAGGGGCCCCGTACCAAGAGACCCAGTACTTC TRBV15 . . TRBJ2-5
CAWGQGKSTDTQYF TGTGCCTGGGGACAGGGAAAGAGCACAGATACGCAGTATTTT TRBV30 once TRBD1 TRBJ2-3
CASSHDRERNYGYTF TGTGCCAGCAGCCATGACAGGGAAAGAAACTATGGCTACACCTTC TRBV4-2 . TRBD1 TRBJ1-2
CASSQPGQPQHF TGTGCCAGCAGCCAACCGGGTCAGCCCCAGCATTTT TRBV6-5 . . TRBJ1-5
CASSLDLAGVYNEQFF TGTGCCAGCAGTTTAGATCTAGCGGGGGTTTACAATGAGCAGTTCTTC TRBV28 . TRBD2 TRBJ2-1
CASSQGLIYEQYF TGTGCCAGCAGCCAAGGACTGATCTACGAGCAGTACTTC TRBV7-9 . . TRBJ2-7
CASSEESSGNTIYF TGTGCCAGCAGTGAGGAGAGCTCTGGAAACACCATATATTTT TRBV6-1 once . TRBJ1-3
CASSLSSDNEQFF TGTGCCAGCAGTTTATCATCAGATAATGAGCAGTTCTTC TRBV27 . . TRBJ2-1
CASSSIPQGSGNTIYF TGTGCCAGCAGTTCCATACCACAGGGATCTGGAAACACCATATATTTT TRBV6-5 . . TRBJ1-3
CASSSLGSGGLYNEQFF TGTGCCAGCAGCAGTTTGGGGAGCGGGGGGCTTTACAATGAGCAGTTCTTC TRBV27 once TRBD2 TRBJ2-1
CASSPLGPGGGTDTQYF TGTGCCAGCAGCCCCCTCGGGCCAGGGGGCGGCACAGATACGCAGTATTTT TRBV7-9 . TRBD1 TRBJ2-3
CASSLAILAGDYEQYF TGTGCCAGCAGCTTAGCGATACTAGCGGGGGACTACGAGCAGTACTTC TRBV7-9 . TRBD2 TRBJ2-7
CASSVGSGGAYEQYF TGTGCCAGCAGCGTAGGCAGCGGGGGGGCCTACGAGCAGTACTTC TRBV9 . TRBD2 TRBJ2-7
CASSEAGGQGFWTEAFF TGTGCCAGCAGTGAAGCAGGGGGACAGGGATTCTGGACTGAAGCTTTCTTT TRBV6-1 . TRBD1 TRBJ1-1
CAWRAGRGRTEAFF TGTGCCTGGAGGGCGGGCAGGGGGAGGACTGAAGCTTTCTTT TRBV30 . TRBD1 TRBJ1-1
CASSFGQRTGELFF TGTGCCAGCAGTTTCGGACAGAGGACCGGGGAGCTGTTTTTT TRBV27 once . TRBJ2-2
CASSGTTGGDEQYF TGTGCCAGCAGCGGAACTACAGGGGGGGACGAGCAGTACTTC TRBV9 . . TRBJ2-7
CASSSTEEETQYF TGTGCCAGCAGTTCGACAGAAGAAGAGACCCAGTACTTC TRBV6-5 . . TRBJ2-5
CASSLHGTPYEQYF TGTGCCAGCAGCCTGCACGGGACACCTTACGAGCAGTACTTC TRBV7-9 medium-sized . TRBJ2-7
CATLSGTEQYF TGTGCCACTCTATCTGGGACAGAGCAGTATTTT TRBV19 . TRBD1 TRBJ2-3
CASSSPVLATSTDTQYF TGTGCCAGCAGCTCCCCCGTACTAGCGACTAGCACAGATACGCAGTATTTT TRBV7-9 . TRBD2 TRBJ2-3
CASSEGRDTNF TGTGCCAGCAGTGAAGGAAGGGACACCAACTTT TRBV2 . . TRBJ1-6
CASSLAGGQVNQPQHF TGTGCCAGCAGCTTAGCGGGTGGACAGGTCAATCAGCCCCAGCATTTT TRBV7-8 . TRBD1 TRBJ1-5
CASSTDRGTGNTIYF TGTGCCAGCAGTACCGACAGGGGGACTGGAAACACCATATATTTT TRBV19 . TRBD1 TRBJ1-3
CASSVGTGGDNQPQHF TGTGCCAGCAGTGTGGGGACAGGGGGCGATAATCAGCCCCAGCATTTT TRBV6-1 . TRBD1 TRBJ1-5
CASSQTGGPYNEQFF TGCGCCAGCAGCCAGACAGGGGGCCCCTACAATGAGCAGTTCTTC TRBV4-3 . TRBD1 TRBJ2-1
CASSVDSAGVTYGYTF TGCGCCAGCAGTGTGGACAGCGCGGGAGTTACCTATGGCTACACCTTC TRBV10-2 few . TRBJ1-2
CASSPNAGTFVYEQYF TGTGCCAGCAGTCCTAACGCCGGGACTTTTGTTTACGAGCAGTACTTC TRBV27 . . TRBJ2-7
CASSPTTWSREQYF TGTGCCAGCAGCCCCACCACGTGGTCTCGGGAGCAGTACTTC TRBV7-6 . . TRBJ2-7
CASSEARLAGELFF TGTGCCAGCAGTGAAGCAAGGCTAGCGGGGGAGCTGTTTTTT TRBV6-1 . . TRBJ2-2
CASRYGTESLPREAFF TGTGCCAGCAGGTACGGGACAGAGAGTTTACCGCGGGAAGCTTTCTTT TRBV6-6 . TRBD1 TRBJ1-1
CASSLGSGLAGGLAYNEQFF TGTGCCAGCAGCTTAGGGTCGGGACTAGCGGGGGGCCTAGCTTACAATGAGCAGTTCTTC TRBV7-6 few TRBD2 TRBJ2-1
CASSIVSGGGRGELFF TGTGCCAGTAGTATAGTATCCGGCGGGGGGCGCGGGGAGCTGTTTTTT TRBV19 . TRBD2 TRBJ2-2
CASSGQANSYNEQFF TGCGCCAGCAGCGGACAGGCCAACTCCTACAATGAGCAGTTCTTC TRBV4-3 . TRBD1 TRBJ2-1
CASSTAGNTEAFF TGTGCCAGCAGTACCGCGGGGAACACTGAAGCTTTCTTT TRBV27 . . TRBJ1-1
CASSQDGTGAYEQYF TGTGCCAGCAGCCAAGATGGGACAGGGGCCTACGAGCAGTACTTC TRBV7-9 . TRBD1 TRBJ2-7
CASSSDWTGRNEQFF TGTGCCAGCAGTTCGGACTGGACGGGAAGGAATGAGCAGTTCTTC TRBV27 . . TRBJ2-1
CASSQEVGEVRIDYGYTF TGTGCCAGCAGCCAAGAGGTAGGGGAAGTACGAATAGACTATGGCTACACCTTC TRBV5-8 . . TRBJ1-2
CASSQSGGSHNEQFF TGTGCCAGCAGCCAGAGCGGGGGGTCTCACAATGAGCAGTTCTTC TRBV5-8 . TRBD2 TRBJ2-1
CASSQELDGTYEQYF TGCGCCAGCAGCCAAGAGTTAGACGGGACCTACGAGCAGTACTTC TRBV4-1 . . TRBJ2-7
CASSQNQGNEQYF TGCGCCAGCAGCCAGAACCAGGGGAACGAGCAGTACTTC TRBV4-3 . . TRBJ2-7
CASSPQEGYEQYF TGTGCCAGCAGTCCCCAGGAGGGTTACGAGCAGTACTTC TRBV28 once . TRBJ2-7
CASSPPGGGANVLTF TGTGCCAGCAGCCCTCCAGGTGGTGGGGCCAACGTCCTGACTTTC TRBV7-9 . . TRBJ2-6
CASSYESTGTDTEAFF TGTGCCAGCAGTTACGAGTCTACCGGGACAGACACTGAAGCTTTCTTT TRBV6-5 . TRBD1 TRBJ1-1
CSVGGGTSGGAVDTQYF TGCAGCGTTGGTGGAGGGACTAGCGGGGGGGCCGTAGATACGCAGTATTTT TRBV29-1 . TRBD2 TRBJ2-3
CATGLVGLFF TGCGCCACCGGACTAGTAGGTCTGTTCTTC TRBV10-2 . TRBD2 TRBJ2-1
CASSLPGPNTEAFF TGTGCCAGCAGCTTACCAGGGCCGAACACTGAAGCTTTCTTT TRBV7-2 . . TRBJ1-1
CASSSKNEKLFF TGTGCCAGCAGTTCCAAAAATGAAAAACTGTTTTTT TRBV6-5 . . TRBJ1-4
CASSLDSYNEQFF TGTGCCAGCAGCTTGGACAGCTACAATGAGCAGTTCTTC TRBV5-4 . . TRBJ2-1
CASSWSGSSTDTQYF TGTGCCAGCAGCTGGAGCGGGAGCAGCACAGATACGCAGTATTTT TRBV7-3 . TRBD2 TRBJ2-3
CASSFRDRGHRQETQYF TGTGCCAGCAGCTTCCGGGACAGGGGGCATCGCCAAGAGACCCAGTACTTC TRBV7-9 . TRBD1 TRBJ2-5
CASSWGAGDIGDTQYF TGTGCCAGCAGCTGGGGAGCGGGGGATATAGGAGATACGCAGTATTTT TRBV7-8 few TRBD2 TRBJ2-3
CAILKGEVSGAANTGELFF TGTGCCATCCTGAAGGGGGAGGTTAGCGGGGCCGCGAACACCGGGGAGCTGTTTTTT TRBV10-3 . TRBD2 TRBJ2-2
CASGLDSYYGYTF TGTGCTAGTGGTTTGGACAGCTACTATGGCTACACCTTC TRBV12-5 . . TRBJ1-2
CASSLVRGSTDTQYF TGTGCCAGCAGCTTGGTCAGGGGTAGCACAGATACGCAGTATTTT TRBV5-4 . . TRBJ2-3